One T cell receptor beta chain is described in this entry. What antigen it recognizes has not been identified. Base qualities are not recorded, but no much larger clone differs from it by a single base. Cut back by 5 bases and 3 bases, the V and J ends lie 10 bases apart. The germline V gene encodes CDR1 MNHNS and CDR2 SASEGT. Its CDR3 holds 13 amino acids, cysteine through phenylalanine. Here the CDR3 DNA is all that survives: 39 bases in frame from base 1. The source of the sample is a study of CD8 T cells in Susac syndrome (dated by TCRdb to the late 2010s). Regarding the complete study: Of the Susac syndrome patients who were sequenced, eight or nine were in clinical remission while five or six had clinically active disease. Repertoire sequencing was used to test whether CD8+ T cell activation and differentiation in Susac syndrome was antigen driven. At blood withdrawal, Susac syndrome patients were either therapy-naive, taking corticosteroids (in some cases with IVIg as well), or taking IVIg alone.

RNA was extracted with the RNeasy kit and roughly 0.45 to 1 ug was reverse transcribed using random hexamers. The immunoSEQ multiplex PCR assay, covering 54 Vbeta and 13 Jbeta segments, was used to amplify TCR beta CDR3 regions. PCR amplification bias was corrected using a synthetic template baseline for primer optimization and computational correction. In the authors' own workflow: Reads were annotated to V, D and J genes according to IMGT and were analyzed with immunoSEQ Analyzer, with only productive sequences retained. To calculate clonality, Shannon entropy was normalized by log2 of the number of productive unique sequences and then subtracted from one. For each patient and control, public and private clones were evaluated among the 100 most prevalent clones. Clones were defined as Susac-specific when absent from the healthy and MS cohorts, from fewer than 1,300 published viral clones and from other ImmuneACCESS disease sequences. TCRdb reanalyzed the raw reads on its own, using fastp at Q25 for trimming and MiXCR for clone calling, and kept in-frame beta chains. Rows are unified per CDR3 protein, each entry keeping the most common DNA and genes. None of the V and J calls come from the authors' own analysis; TCRdb made them. For this sample there are under 200,000 distinct CDR3 sequences; approximately 94% appear just once. Of the sample, 0.1% to 0.12% is held by the ten largest clones.

The investigation overall reported the following: The CD4+ T cell repertoire of patients with Susac syndrome showed no detectable clonal expansion. The study acknowledged that relatively few individuals were included in the TCR sequencing and HLA analysis.

Peripheral blood CD8+ and CD4+ T cells from healthy donors, Susac syndrome patients and multiple sclerosis patients were profiled by high-throughput TCR beta sequencing. Recently defined diagnostic criteria for definite or probable disease were met by the Susac syndrome patients. Bulk CD8+ and CD4+ T cells were purified magnetically by negative isolation, whereas CD8+ TEMRA cells were enriched by FACS. Blood was drawn into EDTA tubes, processed within 24 hours, and PBMCs were isolated by density gradient centrifugation. PBMCs intended for TCR sequencing were cryopreserved in liquid nitrogen and thawed later in a water bath at 37 degrees C. Purity of sorted or isolated CD4+, CD8+ and CD8+ TEMRA cells was at least 90%.

The chain joins TRBV6-1 to TRBJ1-1; TRBD1 could be the D gene, as 6 bases match. The sequence was obtained from a human donor with Susac syndrome. The sample comprised CD4+ T cells from PBMCs. This receptor has the CDR3 CASSSNRDTEAFF. In nucleotide form, the sequence is TGTGCCAGCAGTTCCAACAGGGACACTGAAGCTTTCTTT.